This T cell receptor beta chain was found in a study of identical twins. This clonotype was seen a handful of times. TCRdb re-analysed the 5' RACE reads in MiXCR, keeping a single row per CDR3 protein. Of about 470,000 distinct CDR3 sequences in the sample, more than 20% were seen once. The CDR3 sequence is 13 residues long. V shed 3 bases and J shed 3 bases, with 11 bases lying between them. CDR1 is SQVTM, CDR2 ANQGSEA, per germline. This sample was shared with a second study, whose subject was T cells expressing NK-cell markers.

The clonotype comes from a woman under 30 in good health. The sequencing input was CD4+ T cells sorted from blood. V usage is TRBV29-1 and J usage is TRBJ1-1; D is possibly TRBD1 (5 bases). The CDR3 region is CSVDSGGDTEAFF. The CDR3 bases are TGCAGCGTTGACTCCGGGGGTGACACTGAAGCTTTCTTT.